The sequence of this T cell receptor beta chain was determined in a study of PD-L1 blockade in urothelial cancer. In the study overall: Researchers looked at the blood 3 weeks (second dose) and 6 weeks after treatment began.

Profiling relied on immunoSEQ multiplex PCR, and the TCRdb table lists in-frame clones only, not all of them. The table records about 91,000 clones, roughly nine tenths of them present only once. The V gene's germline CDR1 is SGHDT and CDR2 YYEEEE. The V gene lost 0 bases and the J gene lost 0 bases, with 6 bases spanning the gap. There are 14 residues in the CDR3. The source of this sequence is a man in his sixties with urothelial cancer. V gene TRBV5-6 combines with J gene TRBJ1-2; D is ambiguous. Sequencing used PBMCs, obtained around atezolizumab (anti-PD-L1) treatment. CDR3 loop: CASSLVAANYGYTF. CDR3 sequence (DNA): TGTGCCAGCAGCTTGGTGGCAGCTAACTATGGCTACACCTTC.